This T cell receptor (beta chain) was sequenced during a study of PD-1 blockade in classical Hodgkin lymphoma. With 1 base removed from V and 8 bases from J, the gap between germline ends came to 23 bases. This CDR3 has 18 amino acids. The germline V gene encodes CDR1 SGHVS and CDR2 FQNEAQ. This clone was recorded once. The target antigen is unknown. Each patient relapsed following autologous stem cell transplantation, and prior brentuximab vedotin exposure differed. Study-level findings and limits: Newly diagnosed patients were reported to start with lower TCR diversity than healthy donors.

Profiled with immunoSEQ multiplex PCR; TCRdb holds only in-frame clones, not every one. In the table there are some 150,000 clones, less than 80% of which are singletons. This sequence was found in a human donor with classical Hodgkin lymphoma. V gene TRBV7-8 combines with J gene TRBJ1-4; TRBD1 might be the D (6 bases). The starting material was peripheral blood mononuclear cells (PBMCs), obtained before the second cycle of nivolumab. CDR3 nucleotides: TGTGCCAGCAGCTTAGGGTTTCGGACAGCGATAACCCCCGAAAAACTGTTTTTT. It is translated as CASSLGFRTAITPEKLFF.